The rows below give T cell receptor beta chains drawn from one sample of a study of blood T cell repertoires in COVID-19. Clones were read by immunoSEQ multiplex PCR, and TCRdb kept only the in-frame ones, dropping some. The sample contains around 100,000 clones, 87% of which appear only once. The sample taken for sequencing was peripheral blood. Source of these receptors: a human donor in a cohort sampled during active COVID-19. CDR3s include the opening cysteine and the closing phenylalanine or tryptophan. A D gene is named only where the DNA matches it firmly. Clone size, where shown, is once, few, many, or a class for clones that have expanded.

d_call	v_call	clone_size	j_call	cdr3_nt	cdr3_aa
-	TRBV3-1/TRBV3-2	-	TRBJ2-5	TGTGCCAGCAGCCAAGCCCAACGAGGGACTGAGACCCAGTACTTC	CASSQAQRGTETQYF
TRBD2	TRBV24-1	once	TRBJ2-3	TGTGCCACCAGTGAGCTAGCGGACACAACAGATACGCAGTATTTT	CATSELADTTDTQYF
-	TRBV11-1	once	TRBJ2-7	TGTGCCAGCGGTCGGAGTCCTACCTACGAGCAGTACTTC	CASGRSPTYEQYF
TRBD2	TRBV5-1	-	TRBJ2-3	TGCGCCAGCAGCTTGGGGCTAGCGGGGGGAGCAGGTACGCAGTATTTT	CASSLGLAGGAGTQYF
TRBD1	TRBV28	-	TRBJ1-2	TGTGCCAGCAGGCTACCTCGACAGGGGGAGAATGGCTACACCTTC	CASRLPRQGENGYTF
-	TRBV9	-	TRBJ2-1	TGTGCCAGCAGCGTAGCGGCGGGCCCCTACAATGAGCAGTTCTTC	CASSVAAGPYNEQFF
-	TRBV7-9	-	TRBJ2-2	TGTGCCAGCAGCCATTCCACCGGGGAGCTGTTTTTT	CASSHSTGELFF
-	TRBV2	once	TRBJ2-6	TGTGCCAGTACCCTACCCGGAGCAATGGTCCTGACTTTC	CASTLPGAMVLTF
TRBD2	TRBV30	-	TRBJ2-3	TGTGCCGGAGCGGGGGGCACAGATACGCAGTATTTT	CAGAGGTDTQYF
-	TRBV28	many	TRBJ1-5	TGTGCCAGCAGTTTGTCCTACGAACAGCCCCAGCATTTT	CASSLSYEQPQHF
-	TRBV12-3/TRBV12-4	-	TRBJ1-3	TGTGCGGGAGGGGTGGGAAACACCATATATTTT	CAGGVGNTIYF
-	TRBV2	once	TRBJ1-1	TGTGCCAGCAGTGAATCGGGGGGCACTGAAGCTTTCTTT	CASSESGGTEAFF
-	TRBV9	once	TRBJ2-4	TGTGCCAGCAGCGTAGTGTCGGGAGAAAGAAACATTCAGTACTTC	CASSVVSGERNIQYF
TRBD1	TRBV10-3	-	TRBJ2-5	TGTGCCATCAGTGATTTAGAGACAGGGCTCCCAGGAGAGACCCAGTACTTC	CAISDLETGLPGETQYF
-	TRBV19	-	TRBJ2-7	TGTGCCAGTAGTCCCCGCATCTACGACACCTCCTACGAGCAGTACTTC	CASSPRIYDTSYEQYF
-	TRBV19	-	TRBJ1-1	TGTGCCAGTAGCGCTAGTCAGGACATGAACACTGAAGCTTTCTTT	CASSASQDMNTEAFF
TRBD2	TRBV14	-	TRBJ2-3	TGTGCCAGCAGACTAGCGGGTGTCGGAGATACGCAGTATTTT	CASRLAGVGDTQYF
TRBD1	TRBV18	-	TRBJ2-3	TGTGCCAGCTCACCAAACGCAGGGGGCGGCACAGATACGCAGTATTTT	CASSPNAGGGTDTQYF
-	TRBV7-7	-	TRBJ1-1	TGTGCCAGCAGGCCCCTAGAGGGGGACACTGAAGCTTTCTTT	CASRPLEGDTEAFF
-	TRBV5-6	-	TRBJ1-2	TGTGCCAGCAGCTTGGGTACAGGGTTAGGGTATGGCTACACCTTC	CASSLGTGLGYGYTF
-	TRBV3-1/TRBV3-2	few	TRBJ1-5	TGTGCCAGCAGCCAAGCTCTGGGGGCGCCTCAGCCCCAGCATTTT	CASSQALGAPQPQHF
-	TRBV12-1	-	TRBJ2-6	TGTGCCAGCAGCCTTCACCCGGGACAGGGTAAGTCAGGGGCCAACGTCCTGACTTTC	CASSLHPGQGKSGANVLTF
TRBD2	TRBV2	-	TRBJ2-2	TGTGCCAGCACCAGGGAGGGTCGGTCCGGGGAGCTGTTTTTT	CASTREGRSGELFF
TRBD2	TRBV10-3	-	TRBJ2-5	TGTGCCATCAGTGAGTCCAGCGGGAGTGTTGGGACCCAGTACTTC	CAISESSGSVGTQYF
-	TRBV5-4	-	TRBJ1-5	TGTGCCAGCAGCTTGGCCGGCAATCAGCCCCAGCATTTT	CASSLAGNQPQHF
-	TRBV2	-	TRBJ1-1	TGTGCCAGCAGCAGGGCACGAGAAGGGGGGGACACTGAAGCTTTCTTT	CASSRAREGGDTEAFF
TRBD1	TRBV2	-	TRBJ2-2	TGTGCCAGCAGAACCGGGACAGGGGTCATCGGGGAGCTGTTTTTT	CASRTGTGVIGELFF
-	TRBV19	-	TRBJ2-6	TGTGCCAGTAGTAGCCGGAGGCGCTCTGGGGCCAACGTCCTGACTTTC	CASSSRRRSGANVLTF
-	TRBV9	-	TRBJ2-3	TGTGCCAGCAGCGTAGAAAACTCTAATACGCAGTATTTT	CASSVENSNTQYF